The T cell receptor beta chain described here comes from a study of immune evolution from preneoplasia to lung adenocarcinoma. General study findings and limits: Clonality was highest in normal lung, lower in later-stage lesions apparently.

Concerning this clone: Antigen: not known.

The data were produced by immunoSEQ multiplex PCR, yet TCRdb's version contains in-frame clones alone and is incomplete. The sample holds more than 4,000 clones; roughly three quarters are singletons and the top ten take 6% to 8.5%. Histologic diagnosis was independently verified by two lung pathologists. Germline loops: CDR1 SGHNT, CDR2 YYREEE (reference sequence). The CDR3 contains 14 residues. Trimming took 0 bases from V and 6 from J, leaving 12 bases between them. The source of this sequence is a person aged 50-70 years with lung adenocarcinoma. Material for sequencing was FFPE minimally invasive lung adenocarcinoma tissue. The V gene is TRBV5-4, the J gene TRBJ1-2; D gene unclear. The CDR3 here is CASSLGPGLNGYTF. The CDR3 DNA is TGTGCCAGCAGCTTGGGACCGGGTTTGAATGGCTACACCTTC.